A single sample gave rise to the 32 T cell receptor beta chains below, sequenced in a study of blood T cells in healthy people across ages. Primers used in a second PCR of about 6 to 11 cycles were a sample-barcoded 5' primer and a J-beta primer mix. TCRdb re-called the 5' RACE reads with MiXCR, one entry per CDR3 protein. The repertoire holds over 1,500,000 distinct CDR3 sequences, with around half as singletons. Sequences were obtained from blood. These receptors were taken from a woman aged 40-49 years in good health.

As regards this clonotype: The junction and the germline gene differ at one end; a read error may be behind it. The chain combines TRBV27 with TRBJ2-7; D is uncertain. Per the germline V gene, CDR1 is MNHEY and CDR2 is SMNVEV (reference sequence). There are 15 residues in the CDR3. CDR3 amino acids: CTSSFLSETHYEQYF. The DNA for the CDR3 is TGTACCAGCAGTTTTCTATCGGAGACCCATTACGAGCAGTACTTC.

Comment on this clonotype: A read error may produce the germline difference seen at one junction end. DNA for the CDR3: TGCGCCGGCAGCCAAGTGATGAGCCCTAGCGGGGGTTATTCTGGGGCCAACGTCCTGACTTTC. It codes for CAGSQVMSPSGGYSGANVLTF. The chain combines TRBV4-3 with TRBJ2-6; 10 nucleotides match TRBD2. The CDR3 totals 21 residues. Germline-derived CDR1 and CDR2 are LGHNA and YSLEER.

This clonotype has more than one count but fewer than ten. The genes are TRBV28 and TRBJ1-4, with TRBD1 matching over 8 bases. Germline loops: CDR1 MDHEN, CDR2 SYDVKM. The CDR3 sequence is 15 residues long. The ends lost 5 bases at V and 5 bases at J; junction bases unmatched: 7. The CDR3 sequence is CASSQSGTGNEKLFF. The CDR3 DNA reads as TGTGCCAGCAGTCAATCCGGGACAGGAAATGAAAAACTGTTTTTT.

The genes are TRBV4-1 and TRBJ2-1; 11 bases agree with TRBD2. Germline V lookup: CDR1 MGHRA, CDR2 YSYEKL. The CDR3 sequence is 14 residues long. The trim removed 9 bases at V and 4 bases at J, leaving 5 bases unmatched. CDR3 sequence (DNA): TGCGCCAGTGTAGCGGGGGGGCCTTACAATGAGCAGTTCTTC. This encodes CASVAGGPYNEQFF.

The chain links TRBV7-2 to TRBJ1-2, with D possibly TRBD1 on 6 matching bases. Trimming pared 3 bases from V and 5 bases from J, leaving 16 bases between. The germline V gene has CDR1 SGHTA and CDR2 FQGNSA. This CDR3 spans 15 amino acids. As DNA, the CDR3 is TGTGCCAGCAGCTTTGGGGCAGGGGAGGGATATGGCTACACCTTC. Residues: CASSFGAGEGYGYTF.

This chain connects TRBV15 to TRBJ2-5, with D perhaps TRBD2 (5 bases). Germline lookup yields CDR1 LNHNV and CDR2 YYDKDF (reference sequence). V lost 1 base and J lost 0, with 9 bases in between. The CDR3 runs to 15 residues. CDR3 bases: TGTGCCACCAGCAGAGTTCTAGCATACCAAGAGACCCAGTACTTC. This translates into CATSRVLAYQETQYF.

The chain carries TRBV2 and TRBJ2-7; 7 bases are shared with TRBD1. The DNA end lines up better with TRBJ2-5; the J call may be wrong. Germline lookup yields CDR1 SNHLY and CDR2 FYNNEI. This CDR3 is built from 14 residues. The CDR3 bases are TGTGCCAGCAGTGATACAGGGGTCGGGGAGACCCAGTACTTC. It encodes CASSDTGVGETQYF.

The rearrangement joins TRBV7-9 to TRBJ1-2; unclear D gene. The CDR3 has 13 amino acids. Germline lookup yields CDR1 SEHNR and CDR2 FQNEAQ (reference sequence). The V gene lost 4 bases and the J gene lost 8 bases, with 14 bases spanning the gap. The DNA of the CDR3 is TGTGCCAGCAGCTCCGGGAGAGACGGCGGCTACACCTTC. Amino acid sequence: CASSSGRDGGYTF.

Only a few counts were recorded for this clonotype. The chain has TRBV20-1 and TRBJ1-2; 7 bases map to TRBD1. Germline V gene sequence: CDR1 DFQATT, CDR2 SNEGSKA (reference sequence). Trimming at V came to 0 bases and at J to 2 bases, leaving 0 bases not matched to a gene. The CDR3 consists of 13 residues. The CDR3 is CSARETGNYGYTF. The CDR3 DNA sequence: TGCAGTGCTAGAGAGACAGGGAACTATGGCTACACCTTC.

The CDR3 is CASSQEVGSAGDTADTQYF. DNA of the CDR3: TGCGCCAGCAGCCAAGAGGTGGGGTCAGCGGGGGACACGGCAGATACGCAGTATTTT. The chain combines TRBV4-3 with TRBJ2-3, with 8 bases matching TRBD2. The CDR3 is made up of 19 amino acids. The germline V gene encodes CDR1 LGHNA and CDR2 YSLEER. Germline trimming cut 0 bases from V and 4 bases from J; bases unmatched to any gene: 15.

This clonotype turned up a few times. The CDR3 region has the DNA TGTGCCAGCAGAAAATCCGGGGGGTGGGAGCAGTACTTC. Translating it yields CASRKSGGWEQYF. V is TRBV5-5 and J is TRBJ2-7, with 7 bases aligning to TRBD2. V was pared by 5 bases and J by 7 bases, with 9 bases of the junction left unmatched. There are 13 residues in the CDR3. Germline V gene data show CDR1 as SGHKS and CDR2 as YYEKEE (reference sequence).

This clonotype was seen just once. The chain joins TRBV9 to TRBJ1-5; 7 bases match TRBD1. The CDR3 totals 15 residues. The trim removed 0 bases at V and 3 bases at J, leaving 3 bases unmatched. Per the germline V gene, CDR1 is SGDLS and CDR2 is YYNGEE. CDR3 sequence: CASSVEGGHNQPQHF. CDR3 nucleotide sequence: TGTGCCAGCAGCGTAGAAGGGGGCCACAATCAGCCCCAGCATTTT.

This clonotype was recorded a few times. This rearrangement joins TRBV4-2 to TRBJ2-7; no definite D call. The CDR3 sequence is 13 residues long. Germline CDR1 reads LGHNA; CDR2 reads YNFKEQ. Deletions cut 0 bases from V and 2 bases from J, with 5 bases between. The CDR3 reads CASSQETTYEQYF. CDR3 DNA sequence: TGTGCCAGCAGCCAAGAAACGACCTACGAGCAGTACTTC.

The chain employs TRBV25-1 and TRBJ2-4; a possible D gene is TRBD2 (5 bases). Germline V lookup: CDR1 MGHDK, CDR2 SYGVNS. V was clipped by 5 bases and J by 13 bases, with 12 bases between them. The CDR3 is 11 residues long. DNA for the CDR3: TGTGCCAGCAGTCATAGGACTGAGCAGTACTTC. The encoded protein is CASSHRTEQYF.

This clonotype turned up a few times. The V and J genes are TRBV6-1 and TRBJ1-2, with 11 bases identical to TRBD1. V lost 5 bases, J lost 4 bases, and 9 bases stayed unmatched. The length of the CDR3 is 16 residues. CDR1 is MNHNS, CDR2 SASEGT, per germline. DNA of the CDR3: TGTGCCAGCAGTCCTAGTCCCGGGACAGGGGGCTATGGCTACACCTTC. It is translated as CASSPSPGTGGYGYTF.

The gene calls are TRBV5-1 and TRBJ2-1, with 7 positions matching TRBD1. Germline CDR1 SGHRS, CDR2 YFSETQ. Trimming took 3 bases from V and 6 from J; bases not matched to a gene: 9. The length of the CDR3 is 15 residues. Written as DNA, the CDR3 is TGCGCCAGCAGCTCCCTTCCGGGACAGTTCAATGAGCAGTTCTTC. Translating gives CASSSLPGQFNEQFF.

This clonotype has only a few counts. V and J are TRBV4-3 and TRBJ2-5; D possibly uses TRBD1 or TRBD2 (6 bases each). Trimming took off 0 bases at V and 5 bases at J, with 22 bases between the two ends. The germline V gene has CDR1 LGHNA and CDR2 YSLEER. The CDR3 extends over 18 amino acids. DNA of the CDR3: TGCGCCAGCAGCCAAGATGTTCCGACCCGGGGGCGGTGGGAGACCCAGTACTTC. Protein sequence: CASSQDVPTRGRWETQYF.

CDR3 nucleotide sequence: TGTGCCAGCAGCCCAGGGGCGAGGACTGAAGCTTTCTTT. Residues: CASSPGARTEAFF. The genes are TRBV4-2 and TRBJ1-1, with D possibly matching TRBD1 (6 bases). The CDR3 sequence is 13 residues long. The germline V and J ends were trimmed by 4 bases and 5 bases, with 11 bases remaining between them. Germline V gives CDR1 LGHNA, CDR2 YNFKEQ.

There are a few counts of this clonotype. The V gene is TRBV7-9, the J gene TRBJ2-5; a possible D gene is TRBD1 (5 bases). Germline V gives CDR1 SEHNR, CDR2 FQNEAQ (reference sequence). The CDR3 totals 15 residues. Trimming removed 3 bases at V and 1 base at J, with 12 bases between. DNA for the CDR3: TGTGCCAGCAGCTTGAACAGGTTTCTCCAAGAGACCCAGTACTTC. This encodes CASSLNRFLQETQYF. The full variable domain, with the rest looked up from reference TRBV7-9 and TRBJ2-5, is DTGVSQNPRHKITKRGQNVTFRCDPISEHNRLYWYRQTLGQGPEFLTYFQNEAQLEKSRLLSDRFSAERPKGSFSTLEIQRTEQGDSAMYLCASSLNRFLQETQYFGPGTRLLVL.

J is TRBJ2-5 and V is TRBV9; 9 nucleotides align to TRBD2. V trimming: 3 bases; J trimming: 11 bases; junction bases outside the gene matches: 14. Looked up from germline, CDR1 is SGDLS and CDR2 is YYNGEE. The CDR3 is 15 residues long. CDR3 nucleotide sequence: TGTGCCAGCAGCGCTCCTAGCGGGGCACAGGGTGAGCAGTACTTC. Translation gives CASSAPSGAQGEQYF.

The chain joins TRBV6-2 or TRBV6-3 to TRBJ2-5; 9 bases agree with TRBD1. The junction had 10 bases not matched to a gene; V was cut back by 6 bases and J by 2 bases. CDR1 is MNHEY, CDR2 SVGEGT, per germline. The CDR3 runs 16 residues. This CDR3 is CASSQIPQGAQETQYF. CDR3 nucleotide sequence: TGTGCCAGCAGCCAGATTCCACAGGGGGCTCAAGAGACCCAGTACTTC.

This clonotype was recorded only once. This sequence joins TRBV6-6 and TRBJ1-2; unclear D gene. The CDR3 has 13 residues. Deletions cut 3 bases from V and 8 bases from J, with 13 bases between. Germline V gene lookup returns CDR1 MNHNY and CDR2 SVGAGI (reference sequence). The CDR3 loop reads CASSYLEDMGYTF. CDR3 coding DNA: TGTGCCAGCAGTTATCTGGAAGATATGGGCTACACCTTC.

This clonotype was found once. The genes are TRBV2 and TRBJ1-2; D is unclear. Trimming took 3 bases from V and 5 from J, leaving 10 bases between them. Germline values: CDR1 SNHLY, CDR2 FYNNEI. The CDR3 is 13 amino acids. The CDR3 is CASSDATQYGYTF. The CDR3 nucleotides read TGTGCCAGCAGTGATGCGACTCAGTATGGCTACACCTTC.

Of note for this clonotype: The junction differs from germline at one of its ends, possibly a read error. The J gene is TRBJ2-1, the V gene TRBV24-1; TRBD2 aligns across 12 bases. The CDR3 is 17 residues long. Germline CDR1 is KGHDR and CDR2 is SFDVKD. Written as DNA, the CDR3 is TGTGCCACCTGTGATTTGCGGACTAGCGGGGAGTACAATGAGCAGTTCTTC. As protein: CATCDLRTSGEYNEQFF.

The chain combines TRBV11-2 with TRBJ1-6, with no clear D. V was trimmed by 5 bases and J by 4 bases, leaving 9 bases between them. CDR1 and CDR2 (germline): SGHAT, FQNNGV. The CDR3 is 14 residues long. The CDR3 sequence: CASSPSLYNSPLHF. The DNA of the CDR3 is TGTGCCAGCAGCCCGAGTTTGTATAATTCACCCCTCCACTTT.

The chain carries TRBV27 and TRBJ2-3, with D tentatively TRBD1 or TRBD2 (5 bases each). V lost 2 bases, J lost 4 bases, and 19 bases lay in between. In germline, CDR1 is MNHEY, CDR2 SMNVEV (reference sequence). This CDR3 is built from 17 residues. The CDR3 sequence is CASSLEGPHYSPDTQYF. In DNA, the CDR3 is TGTGCCAGCAGTTTAGAGGGACCACACTATAGTCCAGATACGCAGTATTTT.

The sample holds a few counts of this clonotype. The chain links TRBV7-9 to TRBJ2-7; possibly TRBD1 for D (6 bases). The ends were cut back, 7 bases at V and 7 bases at J, with 17 bases in the middle. This CDR3 has 13 residues. Germline V CDR1 and CDR2: SEHNR, FQNEAQ (reference sequence). The CDR3 DNA reads as TGTGCCAGCAATCCAGGACAGCCCGGAGAGCAGTACTTC. It translates to CASNPGQPGEQYF. Drawing the rest from reference TRBV7-9 and TRBJ2-7, the complete variable domain is DTGVSQNPRHKITKRGQNVTFRCDPISEHNRLYWYRQTLGQGPEFLTYFQNEAQLEKSRLLSDRFSAERPKGSFSTLEIQRTEQGDSAMYLCASNPGQPGEQYFGPGTRLTVT.

Here the CDR3 reads CASSSENIAGGFYNEQFF. As DNA, the CDR3 is TGTGCCAGCAGCTCCGAAAATATAGCGGGGGGATTCTACAATGAGCAGTTCTTC. This rearrangement joins TRBV7-2 to TRBJ2-1; 10 nucleotides align to TRBD2. The V segment lost 4 bases and the J segment 3 bases; nucleotides outside the gene matches: 12. This CDR3 comprises 18 residues. CDR1 is SGHTA, CDR2 FQGNSA, per germline.

The chain couples TRBV6-2 or TRBV6-3 to TRBJ2-7, with D maybe TRBD2 (6 bases). Germline V gene sequence: CDR1 MNHEY, CDR2 SVGEGT. This CDR3 has 14 residues. V gave up 4 bases and J gave up 4 bases, with 14 bases separating them. The CDR3 spells CASSSGDSGYEQYF. The CDR3 bases are TGTGCCAGCAGTTCGGGAGACTCGGGGTACGAGCAGTACTTC.

V is TRBV28 and J is TRBJ1-4, with D possibly being TRBD1 (5 bases). The germline V and J ends were trimmed by 6 bases and 11 bases, with 19 bases remaining between them. CDR3 length equals 14 residues. Germline V gene sequence: CDR1 MDHEN, CDR2 SYDVKM. CDR3 residues: CASRAGTAIWKLFF. The CDR3 DNA is TGTGCCAGCAGGGCCGGGACTGCCATATGGAAACTGTTTTTT.

This clonotype was counted once. The V and J genes are TRBV7-9 and TRBJ1-1; the D is unclear. V dropped 1 base and J dropped 3 bases, with 9 bases sitting between them. Germline loops: CDR1 SEHNR, CDR2 FQNEAQ (reference sequence). This CDR3 region has 14 residues. Here the CDR3 reads CASSLGQAYTEAFF. The CDR3 DNA reads as TGTGCCAGCAGCTTAGGGCAGGCATACACTGAAGCTTTCTTT.

The rearrangement joins TRBV7-2 to TRBJ2-3; D is unresolved. The germline gives CDR1 SGHTA, CDR2 FQGNSA. CDR3 length equals 14 residues. Deletions cut 2 bases from V and 3 bases from J, with 9 bases between. CDR3 protein: CASSLSGKTDTQYF. CDR3 DNA: TGTGCCAGCAGCTTAAGTGGGAAAACAGATACGCAGTATTTT.